The 25 T cell receptor beta chains reported below all come from one sample, sequenced in a study of blood T cell repertoires in COVID-19. The method was immunoSEQ multiplex PCR; TCRdb's version includes in-frame clones alone and lacks a portion of them. The sample has about 140,000 clones; roughly 80% are singletons. Sample: PBMCs or T cells enriched from blood (not recorded which). The receptors shown here come from a middle-aged woman who had recovered from COVID-19.

The J gene is TRBJ2-7, the V gene TRBV2; TRBD2 is a possible D gene (5 bases). CDR3 length: 12 residues. CDR1 is SNHLY and CDR2 is FYNNEI in the germline V gene. V lost 6 bases and J lost 4, with 10 bases in between. CDR3 residues: CASRTSSYEQYF. The CDR3 region has the DNA TGTGCCAGCAGAACTAGTTCGTACGAGCAGTACTTC. The whole variable domain, remainder taken from reference TRBV2 and TRBJ2-7, is EPEVTQTPSHQVTQMGQEVILRCVPISNHLYFYWYRQILGQKVEFLVSFYNNEISEKSEIFDDQFSVERPDGSNFTLKIRSTKLEDSAMYFCASRTSSYEQYFGPGTRLTVT.

The rearrangement joins TRBV11-2 to TRBJ2-5; a weak D match, TRBD2 (5 bases). The CDR3 has 13 amino acids. Between the trimmed V and J ends, which lost 1 base and 3 bases, there was a span of 6 bases. Germline CDR1 reads SGHAT; CDR2 reads FQNNGV. As DNA, the CDR3 is TGTGCCAGCAGCTTAGGAGCGGAAGAGACCCAGTACTTC. It is translated as CASSLGAEETQYF.

The chain combines TRBV5-1 with TRBJ2-3, with a tentative D call TRBD1 (5 bases). The CDR3 loop spans 15 amino acids. The germline V gene encodes CDR1 SGHRS and CDR2 YFSETQ. V dropped 4 bases and J dropped 3 bases, with 15 bases sitting between them. CDR3 protein: CASSRQTPRTDTQYF. DNA for the CDR3: TGCGCCAGCAGCCGACAGACTCCGCGAACAGATACGCAGTATTTT.

J is TRBJ1-1 and V is TRBV7-9; 7 nucleotides match TRBD1. Losses at the gene ends were 4 bases for V and 2 bases for J; bases not matched to a gene: 4. This CDR3 region has 14 residues. Germline CDR1 and CDR2: SEHNR and FQNEAQ (reference sequence). CDR3 loop: CASSYDRDNTEAFF. The CDR3 nucleotides read TGTGCCAGCAGCTACGACAGGGACAACACTGAAGCTTTCTTT.

Details on this clone: Other DNA sequences of this sample code for an identical CDR3. V usage is TRBV4-1 and J usage is TRBJ2-1, with D tentatively TRBD1 (6 bases). The CDR3 has 13 amino acids. Germline assignment: CDR1 MGHRA and CDR2 YSYEKL. V lost 3 bases and J lost 3, with 6 bases in between. The DNA for the CDR3 is TGCGCCAGCAGCCAGGACAGCTACAATGAGCAGTTCTTC. Translation: CASSQDSYNEQFF.

This sequence joins TRBV2 and TRBJ2-3; 7 nucleotides align to TRBD1. J lost 0 bases, V lost 8 bases, and 2 bases had no gene match. The CDR3 spans 13 residues. Germline assignment: CDR1 SNHLY and CDR2 FYNNEI. This chain's CDR3 is CASGGQSTDTQYF. DNA for the CDR3: TGTGCCAGCGGGGGACAGAGCACAGATACGCAGTATTTT.

V and J are TRBV6-2 or TRBV6-3 and TRBJ2-5; a weak D match, TRBD2 (5 bases). The CDR3 sequence is 14 residues long. Trimming stripped 2 bases from V and 3 bases from J, with 10 bases between. Germline V CDR1 and CDR2: MNHEY, SVGEGT. The CDR3 DNA reads TGTGCCAGCAGTTACCTAGCTCGGGAAGAGACCCAGTACTTC. Translated: CASSYLAREETQYF.

This chain links TRBV27 with TRBJ1-5; D not resolved. Trimming cost V 5 bases and J 0 bases, with 8 bases left between them. Germline CDR1 reads MNHEY; CDR2 reads SMNVEV (reference sequence). The CDR3 has 14 amino acids. The CDR3, as DNA: TGTGCCAGCAGTCCAGGTGTTAGCAATCAGCCCCAGCATTTT. Amino acids: CASSPGVSNQPQHF.

This chain joins TRBV3-1 (or the pseudogene TRBV3-2) and TRBJ2-3; D possibly corresponds to TRBD1 (6 bases). Per the germline V gene, CDR1 is LGHDT and CDR2 is YNNKEL (reference sequence). The length of the CDR3 is 14 residues. Trimming shortened V by 2 bases and J by 4 bases, and 10 bases separated the two germline ends. The CDR3 loop reads CASSQQTGPDTQYF. Here the CDR3 DNA reads TGTGCCAGCAGCCAACAAACAGGGCCAGATACGCAGTATTTT.

J is TRBJ2-1 and V is TRBV6-5; tentatively, D is TRBD1 (5 bases). The germline gives CDR1 MNHEY, CDR2 SVGAGI. CDR3 size: 16 residues. Deletions cut 2 bases from V and 3 bases from J, with 14 bases between. CDR3 residues: CASSYPMTEGYNEQFF. The CDR3 nucleotides read TGTGCCAGCAGTTACCCGATGACAGAAGGCTACAATGAGCAGTTCTTC.

This clone showed up just a few times. The chain has TRBV4-1 and TRBJ2-5; 9 bases match TRBD2. This CDR3 region has 16 residues. The junction had 12 bases not matched to a gene; V was cut back by 5 bases and J by 5 bases. The germline V gene encodes CDR1 MGHRA and CDR2 YSYEKL. The CDR3 reads CASSSQVAGARETQYF. CDR3 nucleotide sequence: TGCGCCAGCAGCTCCCAGGTAGCGGGAGCGAGGGAGACCCAGTACTTC.

This chain uses TRBV10-3 with TRBJ2-3, with 10 nucleotides matching TRBD1. J gave up 1 base and V 6 bases, and 4 bases lay outside the gene matches. CDR1 ENHRY and CDR2 SYGVKD come from the germline V gene. CDR3 length: 15 amino acids. The CDR3 nucleotides read TGTGCCATCAGCGTAGGGACAGGGGGCACAGATACGCAGTATTTT. As protein: CAISVGTGGTDTQYF.

This clone has just one count. This CDR3 is also generated by other DNA sequences in the sample. The V gene is TRBV2, the J gene TRBJ2-3, with TRBD1 matching 8 bases. The junction had 2 bases not matched to a gene; V was cut back by 6 bases and J by 0 bases. CDR1 and CDR2 (germline): SNHLY, FYNNEI. CDR3 length equals 14 residues. The CDR3 region has the DNA TGTGCCAGCAGGCAGGGGGCTAGCACAGATACGCAGTATTTT. Amino acids: CASRQGASTDTQYF. Supplemented by reference TRBV2 and TRBJ2-3, the full variable domain reads EPEVTQTPSHQVTQMGQEVILRCVPISNHLYFYWYRQILGQKVEFLVSFYNNEISEKSEIFDDQFSVERPDGSNFTLKIRSTKLEDSAMYFCASRQGASTDTQYFGPGTRLTVL.

This chain links TRBV6-5 with TRBJ2-7; 7 nucleotides line up with TRBD1. Germline V gives CDR1 MNHEY, CDR2 SVGAGI. This CDR3 has 12 residues. V shed 6 bases, J shed 6 bases, and the junction held 5 bases outside the gene matches. The CDR3 DNA is TGTGCCAGCAGCCTAGGGGGCAGCGAGCAGTACTTC. The encoded protein is CASSLGGSEQYF.

V and J are TRBV11-2 and TRBJ2-3, with TRBD1 matching 11 bases. Looked up from germline, CDR1 is SGHAT and CDR2 is FQNNGV. V lost 5 bases and J lost 6; bases outside the gene matches: 7. The CDR3 sequence is 15 residues long. DNA for the CDR3: TGTGCCAGCAGCCAACGGACAGGGGGCTGGGATACGCAGTATTTT. Protein product: CASSQRTGGWDTQYF.

V gene TRBV7-9 combines with J gene TRBJ2-3; TRBD1 matches at 8 bases. Germline assignment: CDR1 SEHNR and CDR2 FQNEAQ (reference sequence). The CDR3 has 15 amino acids. With V trimmed by 5 bases and J by 0 bases, 4 bases remained unmatched. The CDR3 loop is CASSPQGVSTDTQYF. CDR3 nucleotides: TGTGCCAGCAGCCCACAGGGGGTTAGCACAGATACGCAGTATTTT.

This sequence joins TRBV5-6 and TRBJ2-7; 11 nucleotides agree with TRBD2. After removal of 5 bases from V and 2 bases from J, the junction contained 3 bases not matched to a gene. Looked up from germline, CDR1 is SGHDT and CDR2 is YYEEEE. The CDR3 totals 14 residues. The CDR3 coding sequence is TGTGCCAGCAGTGGGACTAGCGGTCCCTACGAGCAGTACTTC. As protein: CASSGTSGPYEQYF.

This chain links TRBV13 with TRBJ2-5, with 8 nucleotides matching TRBD2. Germline CDR1 reads PRHDT; CDR2 reads FYEKMQ (reference sequence). Unmatched junction bases numbered 11, after V lost 3 bases and J lost 2 bases. This CDR3 has 17 residues. CDR3 sequence: CASSFRFREGKQETQYF. The CDR3 DNA follows: TGTGCCAGCAGCTTCCGTTTTCGGGAGGGGAAACAAGAGACCCAGTACTTC.

J is TRBJ2-1 and V is TRBV5-1, with a possible D match to TRBD2 (5 bases). CDR3 length: 15 amino acids. Germline V gene data show CDR1 as SGHRS and CDR2 as YFSETQ. Trimming cost V 1 base and J 6 bases, with 14 bases left between them. CDR3 protein: CASSLLGLKGNEQFF. CDR3 DNA sequence: TGCGCCAGCAGCTTGTTAGGACTGAAGGGCAATGAGCAGTTCTTC.

The chain couples TRBV2 to TRBJ1-1, with D hard to call. The ends were cut back, 5 bases at V and 6 bases at J, with 10 bases in the middle. In germline, CDR1 is SNHLY, CDR2 FYNNEI. This CDR3 comprises 12 residues. The CDR3 DNA reads TGTGCCAGCAGTACACAGAGCTCTGAAGCTTTCTTT. Translation gives CASSTQSSEAFF. The full variable domain, its missing parts supplied by reference TRBV2 and TRBJ1-1, is EPEVTQTPSHQVTQMGQEVILRCVPISNHLYFYWYRQILGQKVEFLVSFYNNEISEKSEIFDDQFSVERPDGSNFTLKIRSTKLEDSAMYFCASSTQSSEAFFGQGTRLTVV.

This chain links TRBV7-9 with TRBJ1-1; TRBD1 matches 10 bases. The V and J ends lost 4 bases and 5 bases, in that order; junction bases with no gene match: 7. Germline V CDR1 and CDR2: SEHNR, FQNEAQ (reference sequence). The CDR3 consists of 15 residues. The CDR3 protein is CASSSDGTGETEAFF. The DNA for the CDR3 is TGTGCCAGCAGCTCGGATGGGACAGGGGAAACTGAAGCTTTCTTT.

The chain employs TRBV7-9 and TRBJ2-3, with 7 positions matching TRBD2. The V segment lost 5 bases and the J segment 10 bases; nucleotides outside the gene matches: 9. This CDR3 is 13 amino acids long. CDR1 SEHNR and CDR2 FQNEAQ come from the germline V gene (reference sequence). The CDR3 here is CASSHGTNNAQYF. CDR3 DNA: TGTGCCAGCAGCCACGGGACTAACAATGCGCAGTATTTT.

The chain employs TRBV12-3 or TRBV12-4 and TRBJ2-7; perhaps TRBD1 as D (5 bases). V was clipped by 3 bases and J by 4 bases, with 7 bases between them. The CDR3 contains 12 residues. CDR3 DNA sequence: TGTGCCAGCAGTTTCCCAGGGTACGAGCAGTACTTC. Its protein product is CASSFPGYEQYF.

The rearrangement links TRBV7-9 to TRBJ1-1; no clear D. Between the trimmed V and J ends, which lost 4 bases and 1 base, there was a span of 13 bases. The CDR3 is 15 amino acids. CDR1 and CDR2 from the germline V gene are SEHNR and FQNEAQ (reference sequence). DNA of the CDR3: TGTGCCAGCAGCTCCGACCATGCGGGGAACACTGAAGCTTTCTTT. As protein: CASSSDHAGNTEAFF.

The J gene is TRBJ1-2, the V gene TRBV10-3; tentative D call: TRBD1 (5 bases). CDR3 length equals 13 residues. V was shortened by 10 bases and J by 0 bases, with 12 bases between the two germline ends. CDR1 is ENHRY and CDR2 is SYGVKD in the germline V gene. The chain's CDR3 is CANSRVTNYGYTF. In DNA form, the CDR3 reads TGTGCCAACTCCAGGGTTACTAACTATGGCTACACCTTC.